This T cell receptor (beta chain) stems from a study of OX40 agonist ivuxolimab in advanced cancers. As for the study in general: Ivuxolimab, which is an agonistic anti-OX40 (CD134) antibody, was administered to the patients. Two cutaneous melanoma patients and one hepatocellular carcinoma patient, three in all, had partial responses.

The table came from immunoSEQ multiplex PCR; TCRdb's copy has only in-frame clones and leaves some out. Of 20,000 to 30,000 clones listed, 70% to 90% were seen once; the top ten hold roughly a fifth. The germline CDR1 and CDR2 sequences are MDHEN and SYDVKM. The CDR3 runs 15 residues. Trimming removed 5 bases from V and 6 bases from J, with 20 bases in between. The receptor was isolated from an adult with an advanced solid tumor such as melanoma, head and neck, liver or kidney cancer. The sequencing here drew on CD4+ or CD8+ T cells sorted from blood, taken in a trial of the OX40 agonist ivuxolimab. V is TRBV28 and J is TRBJ2-7, with D hard to call. CDR3 coding DNA: TGTGCCAGCAGTCCCCGGGCCATCGGTCGGGTCGAGCAGTACTTC. This translates into CASSPRAIGRVEQYF.